The source of this T cell receptor (beta chain) is a study of cytomegalovirus exposure and HLA in healthy donors. The V and J ends lost 4 bases and 5 bases, in that order; junction bases with no gene match: 8. This CDR3 comprises 16 residues. Germline values: CDR1 SGHRS, CDR2 YFSETQ. Amplification used 60 Vbeta primers and 13 Jbeta primers. Sequenced by immunoSEQ multiplex PCR; TCRdb stores in-frame clones only, minus some. The sample includes about 200,000 clones, 70% to 85% of them seen just once. This chain links TRBV5-1 with TRBJ2-1, with 11 bases that match TRBD1. Sequences were obtained from PBMCs. The clonotype originates from a girl aged 2 to 9 in good health and CMV-seronegative. CDR3 in DNA: TGCGCCAGCAGCCGAGAACCGGGACAGGGGGACAATGAGCAGTTCTTC. Translation: CASSREPGQGDNEQFF.